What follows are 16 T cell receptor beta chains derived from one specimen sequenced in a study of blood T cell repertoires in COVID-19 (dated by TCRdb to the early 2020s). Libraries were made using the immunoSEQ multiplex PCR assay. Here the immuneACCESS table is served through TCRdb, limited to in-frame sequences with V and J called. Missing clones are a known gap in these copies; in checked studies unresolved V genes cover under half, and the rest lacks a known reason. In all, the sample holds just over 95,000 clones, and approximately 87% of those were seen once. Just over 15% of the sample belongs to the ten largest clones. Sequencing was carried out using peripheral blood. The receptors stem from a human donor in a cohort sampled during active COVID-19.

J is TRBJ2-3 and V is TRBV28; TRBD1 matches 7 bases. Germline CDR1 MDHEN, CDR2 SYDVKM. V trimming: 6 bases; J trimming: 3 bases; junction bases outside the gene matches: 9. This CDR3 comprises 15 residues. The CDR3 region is CASSLTGYGTDTQYF. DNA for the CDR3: TGTGCCAGCAGCCTGACAGGGTATGGAACAGATACGCAGTATTTT.

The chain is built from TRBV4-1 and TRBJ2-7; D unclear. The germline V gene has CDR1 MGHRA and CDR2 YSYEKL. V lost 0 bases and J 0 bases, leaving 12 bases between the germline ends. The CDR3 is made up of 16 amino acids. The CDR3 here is CASSQDYAATSYEQYF. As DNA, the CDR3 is TGCGCCAGCAGCCAAGATTACGCGGCAACCTCCTACGAGCAGTACTTC.

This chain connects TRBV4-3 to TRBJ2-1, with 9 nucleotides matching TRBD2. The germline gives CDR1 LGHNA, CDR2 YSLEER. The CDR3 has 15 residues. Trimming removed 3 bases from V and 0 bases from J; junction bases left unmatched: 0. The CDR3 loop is CASSHSGSSYNEQFF. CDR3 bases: TGCGCCAGCAGCCATAGCGGGAGCTCCTACAATGAGCAGTTCTTC.

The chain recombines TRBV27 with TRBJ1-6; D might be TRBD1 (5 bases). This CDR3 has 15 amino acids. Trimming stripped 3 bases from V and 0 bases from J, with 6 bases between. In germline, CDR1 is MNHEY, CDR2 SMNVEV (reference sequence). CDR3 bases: TGTGCCAGCAGTTTGGGGGGCTCCTATAATTCACCCCTCCACTTT. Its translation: CASSLGGSYNSPLHF.

This CDR3 is CASSLKSELRRREKLFF. The CDR3 DNA reads as TGTGCCAGCAGCCTCAAGTCTGAGCTCAGGAGGCGAGAAAAACTGTTTTTT. V gene TRBV5-6 combines with J gene TRBJ1-4, with D unclear. Trimming removed 4 bases at V and 8 bases at J, with 24 bases between. The CDR3 is 17 amino acids. Per the germline V gene, CDR1 is SGHDT and CDR2 is YYEEEE.

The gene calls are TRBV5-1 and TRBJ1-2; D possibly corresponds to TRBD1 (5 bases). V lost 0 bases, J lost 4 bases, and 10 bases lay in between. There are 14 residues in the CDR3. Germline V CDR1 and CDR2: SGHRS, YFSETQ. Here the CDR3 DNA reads TGCGCCAGCAGCTTGGGGCGACAGTTCTATGGCTACACCTTC. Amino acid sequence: CASSLGRQFYGYTF.

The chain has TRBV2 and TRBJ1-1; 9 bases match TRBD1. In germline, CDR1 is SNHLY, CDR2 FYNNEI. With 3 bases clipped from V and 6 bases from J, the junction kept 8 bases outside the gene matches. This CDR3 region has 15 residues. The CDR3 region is CASSESGTGRAEAFF. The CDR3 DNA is TGTGCCAGCAGTGAGTCCGGGACAGGGAGAGCTGAAGCTTTCTTT.

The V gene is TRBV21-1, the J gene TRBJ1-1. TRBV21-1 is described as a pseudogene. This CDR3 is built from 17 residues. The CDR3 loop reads CASSSGDVDGESEKAFF. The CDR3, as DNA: TGTGCCAGCAGCAGCGGCGATGTAGACGGGGAGTCTGAAAAAGCTTTCTTT.

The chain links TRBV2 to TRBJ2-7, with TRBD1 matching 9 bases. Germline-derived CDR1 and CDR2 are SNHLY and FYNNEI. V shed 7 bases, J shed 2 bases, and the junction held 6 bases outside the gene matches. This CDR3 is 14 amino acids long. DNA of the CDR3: TGTGCCAGCAAATACCGGGACAGGGCCTACGAGCAGTACTTC. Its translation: CASKYRDRAYEQYF.

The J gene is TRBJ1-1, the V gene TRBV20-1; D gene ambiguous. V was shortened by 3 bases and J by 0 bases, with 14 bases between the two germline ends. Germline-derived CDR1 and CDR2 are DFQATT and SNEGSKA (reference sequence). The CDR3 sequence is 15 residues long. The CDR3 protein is CSASALDGVNTEAFF. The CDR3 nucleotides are TGCAGTGCTAGTGCCTTAGACGGGGTGAACACTGAAGCTTTCTTT.

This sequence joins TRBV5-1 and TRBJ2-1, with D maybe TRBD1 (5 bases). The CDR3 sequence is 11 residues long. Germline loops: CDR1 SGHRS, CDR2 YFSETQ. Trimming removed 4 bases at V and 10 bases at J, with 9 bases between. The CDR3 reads CASSTDSEQFF. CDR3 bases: TGCGCCAGCAGCACAGACAGCGAGCAGTTCTTC.

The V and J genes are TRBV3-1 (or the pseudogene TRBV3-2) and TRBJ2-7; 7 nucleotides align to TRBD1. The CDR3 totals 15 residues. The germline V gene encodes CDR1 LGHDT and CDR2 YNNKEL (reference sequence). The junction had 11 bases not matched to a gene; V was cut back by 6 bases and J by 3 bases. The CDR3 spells CASRPHGTAVYEQYF. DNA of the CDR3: TGTGCCAGCAGACCGCACGGGACAGCAGTCTACGAGCAGTACTTC.

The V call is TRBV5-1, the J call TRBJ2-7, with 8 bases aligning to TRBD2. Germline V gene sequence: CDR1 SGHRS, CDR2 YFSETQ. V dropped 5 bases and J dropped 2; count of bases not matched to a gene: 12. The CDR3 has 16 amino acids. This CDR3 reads CASSLGVSGVTYEQYF. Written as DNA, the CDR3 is TGCGCCAGCAGTCTGGGGGTTAGCGGGGTAACCTACGAGCAGTACTTC.

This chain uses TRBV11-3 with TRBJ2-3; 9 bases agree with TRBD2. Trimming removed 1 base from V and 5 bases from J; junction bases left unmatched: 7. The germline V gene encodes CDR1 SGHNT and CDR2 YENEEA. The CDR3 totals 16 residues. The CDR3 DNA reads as TGTGCCAGCAGCTTAGGTATTAGCGGGAGAGGAGATACGCAGTATTTT. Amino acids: CASSLGISGRGDTQYF.

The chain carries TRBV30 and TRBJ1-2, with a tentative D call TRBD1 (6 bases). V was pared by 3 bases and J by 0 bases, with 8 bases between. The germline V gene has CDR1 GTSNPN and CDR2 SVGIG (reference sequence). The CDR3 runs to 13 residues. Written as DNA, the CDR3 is TGTGCCTGGAGAGGGGGAGCTAACTATGGCTACACCTTC. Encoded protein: CAWRGGANYGYTF.

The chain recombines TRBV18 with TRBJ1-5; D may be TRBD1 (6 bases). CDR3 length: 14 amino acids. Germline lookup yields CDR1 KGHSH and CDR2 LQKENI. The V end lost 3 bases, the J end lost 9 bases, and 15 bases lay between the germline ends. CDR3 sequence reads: CASSPGAEDGPQHF. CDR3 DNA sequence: TGTGCCAGCTCACCGGGGGCCGAGGATGGGCCCCAGCATTTT.